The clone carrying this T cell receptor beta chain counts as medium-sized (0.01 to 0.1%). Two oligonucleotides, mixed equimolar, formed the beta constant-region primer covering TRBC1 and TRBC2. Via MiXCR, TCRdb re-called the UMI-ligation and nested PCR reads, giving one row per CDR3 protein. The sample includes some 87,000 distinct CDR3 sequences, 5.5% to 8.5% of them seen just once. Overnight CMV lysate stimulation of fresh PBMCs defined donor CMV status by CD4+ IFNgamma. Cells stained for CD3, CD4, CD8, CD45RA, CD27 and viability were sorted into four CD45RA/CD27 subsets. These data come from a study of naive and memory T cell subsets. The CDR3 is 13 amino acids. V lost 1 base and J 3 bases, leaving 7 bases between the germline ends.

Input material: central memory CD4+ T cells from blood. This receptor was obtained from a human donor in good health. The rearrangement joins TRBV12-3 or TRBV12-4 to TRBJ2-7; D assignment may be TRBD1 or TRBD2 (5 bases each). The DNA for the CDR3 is TGTGCCAGCAGTTTAGATGGGGGCTACGAGCAGTACTTC. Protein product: CASSLDGGYEQYF.